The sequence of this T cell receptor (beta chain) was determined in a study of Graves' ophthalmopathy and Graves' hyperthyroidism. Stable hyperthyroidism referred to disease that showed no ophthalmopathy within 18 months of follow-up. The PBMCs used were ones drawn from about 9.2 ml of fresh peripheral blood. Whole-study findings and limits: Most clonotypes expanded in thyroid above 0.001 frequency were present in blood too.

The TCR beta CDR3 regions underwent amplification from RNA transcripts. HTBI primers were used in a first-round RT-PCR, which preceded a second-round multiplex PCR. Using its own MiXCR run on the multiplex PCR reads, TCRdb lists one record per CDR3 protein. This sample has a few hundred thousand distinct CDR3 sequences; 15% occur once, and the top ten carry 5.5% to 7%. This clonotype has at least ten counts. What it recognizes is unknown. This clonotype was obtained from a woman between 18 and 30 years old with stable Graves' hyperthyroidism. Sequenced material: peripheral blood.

CDR3: CASSLTGLGSGTGRAFF. The DNA for the CDR3 is TGTGCCAGCAGCTTAACCGGCCTGGGCAGCGGGACAGGGCGAGCTTTCTTT. The rearrangement joins TRBV7-8 to TRBJ1-1, with 9 bases identical to TRBD1. CDR3 length: 17 amino acids. From germline, CDR1 is SGHVS and CDR2 FQNEAQ. Trimming removed 2 bases from V and 10 bases from J; junction bases left unmatched: 17.